These T cell receptor beta chains were read from a single sample in a study of regulatory T cells in long-lasting Graves disease. TCRdb fed the multiplex PCR reads into MiXCR, producing one record per CDR3 protein. The data hold hundreds of thousands of distinct CDR3 sequences, with 15% observed a single time. This sample was also put to use in a study of T cells in Graves' hyperthyroidism and ophthalmopathy.

The sequencing used peripheral blood mononuclear cells (PBMCs), collected at new diagnosis, from a patient treated with antithyroid drugs. These receptors all come from a woman between 40 and 50 years old with Graves disease. CDR3s include the opening cysteine and the closing phenylalanine or tryptophan. D genes are given only for firm matches. The size field is filled for only some rows; it gives once, few, many or a size class.

>few|TRBJ1-2|TRBV5-1|.
TGCGCCAGCAGCTTGGACTCCCATTATGGCTACACCTTC
CASSLDSHYGYTF
>many|TRBJ2-5|TRBV11-3|TRBD2
TGTGCCAGCAGCTTAGGGGGGACTACTAAAGAGACCCAGTACTTC
CASSLGGTTKETQYF
>many|TRBJ2-7|TRBV19|.
TGTGCCAGTAGTATAGGGTCAGGGGGGAGCGGGACAGCCTACGAGCAGTACTTC
CASSIGSGGSGTAYEQYF
>many|TRBJ2-3|TRBV9|.
TGTGCCAGCAGCGTAGAGGGGGCGGGAGTCCCCCCAGATACGCAGTATTTT
CASSVEGAGVPPDTQYF
>.|TRBJ2-2|TRBV6-5|.
TGTGCCAGCAGTTCGGGATTATTTAGCACCGGGGAGCTGTTTTTT
CASSSGLFSTGELFF
>.|TRBJ2-2|TRBV18|.
TGTGCCAGCTCACCCATACAGAACACCGGGGAGCTGTTTTTT
CASSPIQNTGELFF
>many|TRBJ2-4|TRBV20-1|.
TGCAGTGCTAGTAAGGGAAACATTCAGTACTTC
CSASKGNIQYF
>many|TRBJ1-5|TRBV28|.
TGTGCCAGCAACTATTTGTCAGCGATGAGCAATCAGCCCCAGCATTTT
CASNYLSAMSNQPQHF
>.|TRBJ2-2|TRBV12-3/TRBV12-4|.
TGTGTCAGCAGCGTTGGACTGGAGCGCACCGGGGAGCTGTTTTTT
CVSSVGLERTGELFF
>few|TRBJ1-5|TRBV6-2/TRBV6-3|.
TGTGCCAGCAGTTACGATCAGCTAGAGCCCCAGCATTTT
CASSYDQLEPQHF
>.|TRBJ2-2|TRBV5-8|TRBD1
TGTGCCAGCAGCTTAGAGGGGGCGCCTACCGGGGAGCTGTTTTTT
CASSLEGAPTGELFF
>few|TRBJ2-1|TRBV12-3/TRBV12-4|.
TGTCCCAGCAGTTTTTGGGGGAATGAGCAGTTCTTC
CPSSFWGNEQFF
>many|TRBJ2-2|TRBV28|.
TGTGCCAGCAACTCGGGCATCCCCACCAGGAACACCGGGGAGCTGTTTTTT
CASNSGIPTRNTGELFF
>few|TRBJ2-2|TRBV15|.
TGTGCCACCAGCAGAGGAGGACCAGTACAGGCCGGGGAGCTGTTTTTT
CATSRGGPVQAGELFF
>many|TRBJ1-2|TRBV11-2|.
TGTGCCAGCAGCCCAACCCGGGGCGCTTTCGGCTACACCTTC
CASSPTRGAFGYTF
>few|TRBJ2-2|TRBV6-1|TRBD2
TGTGCCAGCAATCAGGCTAGCGGGAAGCTCATTAACACCGGGGAGCTGTTTTTT
CASNQASGKLINTGELFF
>many|TRBJ2-1|TRBV12-3/TRBV12-4|.
TGTGCCAGCAGTTTAGAATGGGGCGCCTACAATGAGCAGTTCTTC
CASSLEWGAYNEQFF
>.|TRBJ1-3|TRBV28|TRBD1
TGTGCCAGCAGTTTAGCAGGGGGATACTCTGGAAACACCATATATTTT
CASSLAGGYSGNTIYF
>many|TRBJ2-3|TRBV7-9|.
TGTGCCAGCAGCTTAGCGAGCGGAAGCACAGATACGCAGTATTTT
CASSLASGSTDTQYF
>.|TRBJ2-6|TRBV7-9|.
TGTGCCAGCAGCTTGGGGCAGGGCATCGCCAACGTCCTGACTTTC
CASSLGQGIANVLTF
>.|TRBJ2-3|TRBV18|TRBD2
TGTGCCAGCTCACCACCTTATTCGGGAGGCAGCACAGATACGCAGTATTTT
CASSPPYSGGSTDTQYF
>many|TRBJ2-3|TRBV12-3/TRBV12-4|.
TGTGCCAGCAGTTTGTACAACACAGATACGCAGTATTTT
CASSLYNTDTQYF
>many|TRBJ2-7|TRBV2|TRBD1
TGTGCCAGCGACCCAGGGGGCAATTACGAGCAGCAGTACTTC
CASDPGGNYEQQYF
>many|TRBJ1-2|TRBV20-1|TRBD1
TGCAGTGCTAGAGCCACAGGGGGCCTGAACTATGGCTACACCTTC
CSARATGGLNYGYTF
>many|TRBJ1-1|TRBV7-9|TRBD1
TGTGCCAGCAGCACCGGGACAGTTCTTGAAGCTTTCTTT
CASSTGTVLEAFF
>few|TRBJ2-2|TRBV3-1|.
TGTGCCAGCAGCCAAGAAGGCCTTTACACCGGGGAGCTGTTTTTT
CASSQEGLYTGELFF
>.|TRBJ2-5|TRBV11-2|TRBD1
TGTGCCAGCAGCTTAGTAACGGAACAGGGGTTGTCACAAGAGACCCAGTACTTC
CASSLVTEQGLSQETQYF
>many|TRBJ1-4|TRBV2|.
TGTGCCAGCAGACCGGGACCGAGTAATGAAAAACTGTTTTTT
CASRPGPSNEKLFF
>few|TRBJ2-1|TRBV7-9|TRBD2
TGTGCCAGCAGCTTCACTAGCGTAAATGAGCAGTTCTTC
CASSFTSVNEQFF
>.|TRBJ1-3|TRBV30|.
TGTGCCTGGAGTGTAACTCCTTCTGGAAACACCATATATTTT
CAWSVTPSGNTIYF
>many|TRBJ1-2|TRBV5-1|.
TGCGCCAGCAGCCCCCGGGACGGGCTACCTAACTATGGCTACACCTTC
CASSPRDGLPNYGYTF
>many|TRBJ2-1|TRBV2|.
TGTGCCAGCAGCGTAGACAGCTCCTACAATGAGCAGTTCTTC
CASSVDSSYNEQFF
>many|TRBJ2-2|TRBV29-1|.
TGCAGCCTGGATTACACCGGGGAGCTGTTTTTT
CSLDYTGELFF
>many|TRBJ2-1|TRBV12-3/TRBV12-4|TRBD2
TGTGCCAGCAGTCCCTGGCGGGAGAAGTACAATGAGCAGTTCTTC
CASSPWREKYNEQFF
>.|TRBJ1-2|TRBV3-1|.
TGTGCCAGCAGCCAAGACGGGGTCAGAACAAACTATGGCTACACCTTC
CASSQDGVRTNYGYTF
>many|TRBJ1-1|TRBV28|.
TGTGCCACCAAACAAGAGCCGGGACGGAAGAACACTGAAGCTTTCTTT
CATKQEPGRKNTEAFF
>many|TRBJ2-5|TRBV20-1|.
TGCAGTGCTAGCTATACTAGTCCAGGTACCCAGTACTTC
CSASYTSPGTQYF
>.|TRBJ2-4|TRBV5-5|TRBD1
TGTGCCAGCAGCTTGGTAGGGGGACAGGGGGCAGGGGAAAACATTCAGTACTTC
CASSLVGGQGAGENIQYF
>many|TRBJ1-5|TRBV28|TRBD1
TGTGCCAGCAGTTTGGTACAGGGGGCAGGTCAGCCCCAGCATTTT
CASSLVQGAGQPQHF
>many|TRBJ1-2|TRBV12-3/TRBV12-4|.
TGTGCCAGCAGTTTAGCCGGGGCGAAAGGCTACACCTTC
CASSLAGAKGYTF
>.|TRBJ2-1|TRBV18|.
TGTGCCAGCTCACCAAAGGTCGGTAATGAGCACTTCTTC
CASSPKVGNEHFF
>few|TRBJ2-5|TRBV25-1|TRBD2
TGTGCCAGCAGTGAATACGCGGGAGGGCCGGGACAAGAGACCCAGTACTTC
CASSEYAGGPGQETQYF
>many|TRBJ2-3|TRBV29-1|.
TGCAGCGTTGAACCCACGAGTAATACGCAGTATTTT
CSVEPTSNTQYF